The 17 T cell receptor beta chains in this list originate from one sample, sequenced in a study of blood T cell repertoires in COVID-19. The repertoire was sequenced with immunoSEQ multiplex PCR; TCRdb's copy has only in-frame clones and lacks some. Of around 300,000 clones listed, less than 90% are singletons. The material sequenced was PBMCs or T cells enriched from blood (not recorded which). The receptors stem from a woman in her forties or fifties who had recovered from COVID-19.

This rearrangement joins TRBV6-2 or TRBV6-3 to TRBJ2-5; perhaps TRBD1 as D (6 bases). Germline V gives CDR1 MNHEY, CDR2 SVGEGT. The CDR3 length is 14 residues. V dropped 5 bases and J dropped 3 bases, with 13 bases sitting between them. This chain's CDR3 is CASSLGTLKETQYF. The CDR3 bases are TGTGCCAGCAGTCTCGGGACACTTAAAGAGACCCAGTACTTC.

The chain couples TRBV6-2 or TRBV6-3 to TRBJ1-6, with 9 bases fitting TRBD1. Germline-derived CDR1 and CDR2 are MNHEY and SVGEGT. CDR3 length equals 18 residues. Trimming cost V 6 bases and J 6 bases; bases outside gene matches: 15. In nucleotides, the CDR3 is TGTGCCAGCAGCGCCGGGGGACAGGGTGGTCGGGGTAATTCACCCCTCCACTTT. Translation gives CASSAGGQGGRGNSPLHF.

CDR3 DNA sequence: TGTGCCAGCAGTCTTCAATGGCGCCCCGGGGGTACTGAAGCTTTCTTT. It translates to CASSLQWRPGGTEAFF. V is TRBV16 and J is TRBJ1-1, with TRBD1 as a possible D gene (5 bases). This CDR3 spans 16 amino acids. CDR1 and CDR2 (germline): KGHSY, FQNENV. V was trimmed by 6 bases and J by 5 bases, leaving 22 bases between them. The whole variable domain, filled in from reference TRBV16 and TRBJ1-1, reads GEEVAQTPKHLVRGEGQKAKLYCAPIKGHSYVFWYQQVLKNEFKFLISFQNENVFDETGMPKERFSAKCLPNSPCSLEIQATKLEDSAVYFCASSLQWRPGGTEAFFGQGTRLTVV.

The V call is TRBV4-3, the J call TRBJ1-1; 8 positions agree with TRBD1. Germline values: CDR1 LGHNA, CDR2 YSLEER. CDR3 length: 14 residues. The V gene end was trimmed by 3 bases and the J gene end by 4 bases; junction bases not matched to a gene: 4. The CDR3 nucleotides read TGCGCCAGCAGCCAGAAACAGGGGGGCACTGAAGCTTTCTTT. Encoded protein: CASSQKQGGTEAFF.

The CDR3 loop reads CASSFGQKFYNEQFF. CDR3 sequence (DNA): TGTGCCAGCAGCTTCGGACAGAAATTCTACAATGAGCAGTTCTTC. The rearrangement links TRBV11-3 to TRBJ2-1, with a possible D match to TRBD1 (6 bases). CDR3 length equals 15 residues. Germline values: CDR1 SGHNT, CDR2 YENEEA. The V end was cut by 3 bases, the J end by 3 bases, with 12 bases between.

This clone appeared once. The rearrangement links TRBV20-1 to TRBJ2-2; weak D call: TRBD2 (6 bases). Looked up from germline, CDR1 is DFQATT and CDR2 is SNEGSKA (reference sequence). V was trimmed by 3 bases and J by 0 bases, leaving 14 bases between them. This CDR3 spans 16 amino acids. The chain's CDR3 is CSASGGSLTNTGELFF. The CDR3 region has the DNA TGCAGTGCTAGTGGAGGGAGCCTTACGAACACCGGGGAGCTGTTTTTT.

The sample holds one count of this clone. CDR3 sequence reads: CASKYSGRDNEQYF. CDR3 sequence (DNA): TGTGCCAGCAAATATAGCGGGAGGGACAACGAGCAGTACTTC. This chain uses TRBV2 with TRBJ2-7; TRBD2 matches at 11 bases. Germline loops: CDR1 SNHLY, CDR2 FYNNEI. The V and J ends lost 7 bases and 5 bases, in that order; junction bases with no gene match: 7. The CDR3 spans 14 residues.

The gene calls are TRBV30 and TRBJ1-2, with no clear D. V gave up 0 bases and J gave up 4 bases, with 12 bases separating them. Looked up from germline, CDR1 is GTSNPN and CDR2 is SVGIG (reference sequence). This CDR3 has 14 residues. CDR3 bases: TGTGCCTGGAGTGTAGAGAATCGGGTCTATGGCTACACCTTC. This sequence encodes CAWSVENRVYGYTF.

The gene calls are TRBV19 and TRBJ1-2; possible D gene TRBD1, 6 bases. This CDR3 is built from 13 residues. Germline-derived CDR1 and CDR2 are LNHDA and SQIVND (reference sequence). With 6 bases removed from V and 4 bases from J, the gap between germline ends came to 12 bases. The CDR3 is CASSVTGTYGYTF. The CDR3 region has the DNA TGTGCCAGTAGCGTAACAGGGACCTATGGCTACACCTTC.

The chain couples TRBV5-5 to TRBJ1-5; D remains unclear. This CDR3 has 15 amino acids. Trimming shortened V by 2 bases and J by 0 bases, and 9 bases separated the two germline ends. Germline V gene lookup returns CDR1 SGHKS and CDR2 YYEKEE (reference sequence). The CDR3 is CASSFGVASNQPQHF. CDR3 bases: TGTGCCAGCAGCTTCGGAGTTGCTAGCAATCAGCCCCAGCATTTT.

In the case of this clone: The sample holds other DNA sequences that translate to the same CDR3. The chain links TRBV6-5 to TRBJ2-3; 7 nucleotides line up with TRBD2. This CDR3 is 15 amino acids long. Germline CDR1 and CDR2: MNHEY and SVGAGI. V was clipped by 0 bases and J by 5 bases; unmatched bases: 5. CDR3 residues: CASSYSAGVQDTQYF. CDR3 coding DNA: TGTGCCAGCAGTTACTCCGCGGGAGTTCAAGATACGCAGTATTTT.

This chain connects TRBV7-9 to TRBJ1-1; a weak D match, TRBD1 (6 bases). The germline gives CDR1 SEHNR, CDR2 FQNEAQ (reference sequence). CDR3 length equals 12 residues. With 5 bases removed from V and 8 bases from J, the gap between germline ends came to 12 bases. The CDR3 DNA reads TGTGCCAGCAGCCTACAGGGTGGGGAAGCTTTCTTT. It encodes CASSLQGGEAFF.

The chain employs TRBV7-9 and TRBJ1-5; D is unresolved. Germline CDR1 reads SEHNR; CDR2 reads FQNEAQ (reference sequence). The CDR3 covers 11 residues. Trimming took 4 bases from V and 9 from J, leaving 7 bases between them. The CDR3 is CASSSPGPQHF. DNA for the CDR3: TGTGCCAGCAGCTCACCGGGGCCCCAGCATTTT.

The V gene is TRBV5-4, the J gene TRBJ2-1, with TRBD1 as a possible D gene (6 bases). There are 13 residues in the CDR3. Germline V gives CDR1 SGHNT, CDR2 YYREEE (reference sequence). V was shortened by 4 bases and J by 5 bases, with 10 bases between the two germline ends. In nucleotides, the CDR3 is TGTGCCAGCAGCCTAGGACAGCACAATGAGCAGTTCTTC. It encodes CASSLGQHNEQFF.

The V call is TRBV3-1 (or the pseudogene TRBV3-2), the J call TRBJ2-3, with D unclear. From germline, CDR1 is LGHDT and CDR2 YNNKEL (reference sequence). This CDR3 region has 13 residues. V gave up 6 bases and J gave up 6 bases, with 13 bases separating them. CDR3 nucleotides: TGTGCCAGCAGGGCTTCTGTTTGGGATACGCAGTATTTT. Amino acids: CASRASVWDTQYF.

This rearrangement joins TRBV5-4 to TRBJ2-6; 8 positions agree with TRBD1. Germline CDR1 reads SGHNT; CDR2 reads YYREEE (reference sequence). CDR3 size: 14 residues. V shed 8 bases, J shed 2 bases, and the junction held 3 bases outside the gene matches. The CDR3 DNA follows: TGTGCCAGTTTGGACAGGGCTGGGGCCAACGTCCTGACTTTC. This codes for CASLDRAGANVLTF.

The chain employs TRBV24-1 and TRBJ2-1; 11 nucleotides line up with TRBD2. V trimming: 3 bases; J trimming: 0 bases; junction bases outside the gene matches: 6. CDR1 and CDR2 from the germline V gene are KGHDR and SFDVKD. This CDR3 region has 18 residues. This CDR3 is CATSDGLAGSPSYNEQFF. CDR3 in DNA: TGTGCCACCAGTGATGGACTAGCGGGTTCTCCCTCCTACAATGAGCAGTTCTTC.